A single sample is the source of the 7 T cell receptor beta chains below, sequenced in a study of blood T cell repertoires in COVID-19. Produced via immunoSEQ multiplex PCR; TCRdb's table is partial and in-frame only. The top ten clones hold roughly 2% of a sample with some 100,000 clones, around 88% of them seen once. The specimen was peripheral blood. These receptor sequences come from a man aged 50-60 years with COVID-19, enrolled during active disease.

This chain links TRBV7-3 with TRBJ1-1; perhaps TRBD1 as D (6 bases). V lost 0 bases and J 1 base, leaving 9 bases between the germline ends. CDR3 length equals 15 residues. Per germline, CDR1 SGHTA and CDR2 FQGTGA. The CDR3 sequence: CASSLTGRGNTEAFF. CDR3 bases: TGTGCCAGCAGCTTAACGGGCAGGGGGAACACTGAAGCTTTCTTT.

The J gene is TRBJ2-1, the V gene TRBV2; D possibly corresponds to TRBD2 (6 bases). Trimming shortened V by 6 bases and J by 8 bases, and 11 bases separated the two germline ends. From germline, CDR1 is SNHLY and CDR2 FYNNEI. This CDR3 comprises 12 residues. CDR3 amino acids: CASSKEGYEQFF. CDR3 DNA: TGTGCCAGCAGCAAGGAGGGATATGAGCAGTTCTTC.

The V and J genes are TRBV6-1 and TRBJ1-5; D unresolved. CDR3 length: 15 amino acids. The ends were cut back, 0 bases at V and 5 bases at J, with 11 bases in the middle. CDR1 and CDR2 from the germline V gene are MNHNS and SASEGT. The CDR3 reads CASSEAEQRHQPQHF. Written as DNA, the CDR3 is TGTGCCAGCAGTGAAGCGGAACAGAGACATCAGCCCCAGCATTTT.

This rearrangement joins TRBV5-4 to TRBJ2-7; D gene ambiguous. Germline V lookup: CDR1 SGHNT, CDR2 YYREEE (reference sequence). V lost 5 bases, J lost 5 bases, and 14 bases lay in between. The CDR3 is 13 residues long. CDR3 sequence: CASRSGYRDEQYF. In DNA form, the CDR3 reads TGTGCCAGCAGATCCGGGTACCGCGACGAGCAGTACTTC.

This clone has just one count. This rearrangement joins TRBV3-1 (or the pseudogene TRBV3-2) to TRBJ2-5; 14 nucleotides align to TRBD2. The trim removed 3 bases at V and 5 bases at J, leaving 2 bases unmatched. This CDR3 has 15 amino acids. The germline V gene encodes CDR1 LGHDT and CDR2 YNNKEL (reference sequence). The CDR3 region has the DNA TGTGCCAGCAGCCACAGGACTAGCGGGGGGGAGACCCAGTACTTC. Translation gives CASSHRTSGGETQYF.

This clone was found once. This chain uses TRBV5-4 with TRBJ1-6, with TRBD1 identical over 7 bases. Germline CDR1 and CDR2: SGHNT and YYREEE (reference sequence). The CDR3 has 16 residues. J gave up 7 bases and V 0 bases, and 7 bases lay outside the gene matches. The CDR3 bases are TGTGCCAGCAGCTTGGCCGGGGGACAGCAAAATTCACCCCTCCACTTT. Protein: CASSLAGGQQNSPLHF.

This chain links TRBV9 with TRBJ1-1; 7 bases agree with TRBD1. Germline CDR1 reads SGDLS; CDR2 reads YYNGEE. J was trimmed by 5 bases and V by 5 bases; bases with no gene match: 9. The CDR3 covers 14 residues. DNA for the CDR3: TGTGCCAGCAGTCGACAGGGACCGGGGACTGAAGCTTTCTTT. Translation: CASSRQGPGTEAFF.